What follows are 32 T cell receptor beta chains derived from one specimen sequenced in a study of beta chain features in type 1 diabetes. Reverse transcription of all isolated RNA meant that expressed TCRB transcripts were sequenced. Repertoires were generated with immunoSEQ multiplex PCR, while TCRdb's copy carries only in-frame clones and drops some. The repertoire consists of 160,000 or so clones, with 9% to 10% occurring once and the leading ten covering approximately 2.2%. Sequencing was performed on central memory CD4+ T cells from blood. These receptors all stem from a woman aged 18-29 years in good health.

This clone has only a few counts. CDR3 DNA: TGTGCCAGCACTCCCAGGAGGACGGCGAATTCACCCCTCCACTTT. Protein sequence: CASTPRRTANSPLHF. The chain uses TRBV27 and TRBJ1-6; D remains unclear. The V gene's germline CDR1 is MNHEY and CDR2 SMNVEV (reference sequence). V was trimmed by 7 bases and J by 7 bases, leaving 17 bases between them. The CDR3 has 15 residues.

The chain's CDR3 is CASSRSGIRTGELFF. The CDR3 region has the DNA TGTGCCAGCTCACGCTCCGGGATTCGCACCGGGGAGCTGTTTTTT. V usage is TRBV18 and J usage is TRBJ2-2; a weak D match, TRBD2 (5 bases). Germline loops: CDR1 KGHSH, CDR2 LQKENI. V was pared by 4 bases and J by 4 bases, with 13 bases between. The CDR3 length is 15 residues. The variable domain in full, with the rest retrieved from reference TRBV18 and TRBJ2-2, is NAGVMQNPRHLVRRRGQEARLRCSPMKGHSHVYWYRQLPEEGLKFMVYLQKENIIDESGMPKERFSAEFPKEGPSILRIQQVVRGDSAAYFCASSRSGIRTGELFFGEGSRLTVL.

This chain links TRBV4-3 with TRBJ2-3; 12 bases are shared with TRBD2. There are 17 residues in the CDR3. Germline loops: CDR1 LGHNA, CDR2 YSLEER. Trimming cost V 0 bases and J 6 bases; bases outside gene matches: 7. The CDR3 DNA is TGCGCCAGCAGCCAAGATCCTAGCGGGGGGGCAGGGGATACGCAGTATTTT. It specifies CASSQDPSGGAGDTQYF.

The genes are TRBV2 and TRBJ2-7; 8 bases map to TRBD1. CDR1 is SNHLY and CDR2 is FYNNEI in the germline V gene. The ends lost 5 bases at V and 1 base at J; junction bases unmatched: 10. The CDR3 runs to 16 residues. This chain's CDR3 is CASSNPRTGLSYEQYF. The CDR3 DNA reads as TGTGCCAGCAGTAATCCACGGACAGGGCTATCCTACGAGCAGTACTTC.

This sequence joins TRBV7-3 and TRBJ1-6; tentatively, D is TRBD1 (5 bases). Germline loops: CDR1 SGHTA, CDR2 FQGTGA. There are 17 residues in the CDR3. Trimming took off 2 bases at V and 8 bases at J, with 19 bases between the two ends. This CDR3 is CASSLEGRQGSYSPLHF. Here the CDR3 DNA reads TGTGCCAGCAGCTTAGAAGGCAGGCAGGGTAGTTATTCACCCCTCCACTTT.

The chain recombines TRBV4-1 with TRBJ1-6, with D perhaps TRBD1 (5 bases). This CDR3 contains 18 residues. Germline V gene sequence: CDR1 MGHRA, CDR2 YSYEKL. Trimming shortened V by 0 bases and J by 6 bases, and 18 bases separated the two germline ends. CDR3 nucleotides: TGCGCCAGCAGCCAAGATTACGGGGCAGGAGGGACTAATTCACCCCTCCACTTT. It is translated as CASSQDYGAGGTNSPLHF.

The chain joins TRBV7-2 to TRBJ2-3; 9 nucleotides line up with TRBD2. CDR1 is SGHTA, CDR2 FQGNSA, per germline. This CDR3 comprises 16 residues. The V segment lost 1 base and the J segment 2 bases; nucleotides outside the gene matches: 4. CDR3 bases: TGTGCCAGCAGCTTAGGGCTAGCGGGGTCCACAGATACGCAGTATTTT. Amino acids: CASSLGLAGSTDTQYF.

As DNA, the CDR3 is TGTGCCAGCAGCACAGTGACAGACCTGAACACTGAAGCTTTCTTT. It codes for CASSTVTDLNTEAFF. This sequence joins TRBV7-2 and TRBJ1-1, with D perhaps matching TRBD1 (5 bases). The CDR3 loop spans 15 amino acids. The germline CDR1 and CDR2 sequences are SGHTA and FQGNSA. Trimming shortened V by 5 bases and J by 0 bases, and 13 bases separated the two germline ends.

The J gene is TRBJ1-4, the V gene TRBV13; TRBD1 matches 10 bases. The germline V gene encodes CDR1 PRHDT and CDR2 FYEKMQ (reference sequence). Trimming took 4 bases from V and 8 from J; bases not matched to a gene: 7. The CDR3 covers 15 residues. CDR3 nucleotide sequence: TGTGCCAGCAGCTCTCGGACAGGGGGAGGGGAAAAACTGTTTTTT. It yields the protein CASSSRTGGGEKLFF.

This clone came up a few times. The chain carries TRBV2 and TRBJ2-7; the D gene is possibly TRBD1 (6 bases). The CDR3 sequence is 15 residues long. CDR1 is SNHLY and CDR2 is FYNNEI in the germline V gene. Trimming took off 5 bases at V and 4 bases at J, with 18 bases between the two ends. CDR3 DNA sequence: TGTGCCAGCAGTCCAGGACAGTATGTTAATTACGAGCAGTACTTC. It yields the protein CASSPGQYVNYEQYF.

The chain combines TRBV6-5 with TRBJ1-2; no clear D gene. This CDR3 spans 15 amino acids. The germline V gene has CDR1 MNHEY and CDR2 SVGAGI. V lost 0 bases, J lost 8 bases, and 16 bases lay in between. This chain's CDR3 is CASSYSWQSAGGYTF. CDR3 DNA sequence: TGTGCCAGCAGTTACTCGTGGCAGTCCGCGGGGGGCTACACCTTC.

The chain is built from TRBV30 and TRBJ2-4; tentatively, D is TRBD1 (5 bases). This CDR3 region has 14 residues. V lost 0 bases and J lost 5, with 11 bases in between. Germline values: CDR1 GTSNPN, CDR2 SVGIG (reference sequence). The CDR3 protein is CAWSVRSTENIQYF. The CDR3 DNA reads TGTGCCTGGAGTGTAAGGTCGACAGAAAACATTCAGTACTTC. Supplemented by reference TRBV30 and TRBJ2-4, the full variable domain reads SQTIHQWPATLVQPVGSPLSLECTVEGTSNPNLYWYRQAAGRGLQLLFYSVGIGQISSEVPQNLSASRPQDRQFILSSKKLLLSDSGFYLCAWSVRSTENIQYFGAGTRLSVL.

This clone appeared many times. One end of the junction is discordant with germline, which a read error may explain. Written as DNA, the CDR3 is TGTGCTAGCAGTCCGGGACACCCGTACGAGCAGTACTTC. This translates into CASSPGHPYEQYF. The chain links TRBV7-7 to TRBJ2-7; D perhaps matches TRBD1 (6 bases). The germline CDR1 and CDR2 sequences are SSHAT and FNYEAQ (reference sequence). The length of the CDR3 is 13 residues.

There are a few counts of this clone. The rearrangement joins TRBV6-5 to TRBJ1-2; D is unresolved. V shed 5 bases and J shed 0 bases, with 13 bases lying between them. This CDR3 has 15 amino acids. In germline, CDR1 is MNHEY, CDR2 SVGAGI. Here the CDR3 DNA reads TGTGCCAGCAGTGGGTATTGGGGAGCTAACTATGGCTACACCTTC. It yields the protein CASSGYWGANYGYTF.

The V gene is TRBV18, the J gene TRBJ1-3; 7 nucleotides line up with TRBD1. The CDR3 covers 15 residues. CDR1 is KGHSH and CDR2 is LQKENI in the germline V gene. Unmatched junction bases numbered 6, after V lost 3 bases and J lost 4 bases. In DNA, the CDR3 is TGTGCCAGCTCACCCGGCGAGGGACAGGGAAACACCATATATTTT. Its translation: CASSPGEGQGNTIYF.

This clone has only one observation. V and J are TRBV9 and TRBJ2-3, with 7 nucleotides matching TRBD2. The CDR3 loop spans 18 amino acids. Germline V gives CDR1 SGDLS, CDR2 YYNGEE. V was pared by 0 bases and J by 4 bases, with 14 bases of the junction left unmatched. The CDR3 spells CASSVGLGSGAQSDTQYF. DNA for the CDR3: TGTGCCAGCAGCGTAGGTCTCGGGAGCGGGGCCCAATCAGATACGCAGTATTTT. The full variable domain, with the rest looked up from reference TRBV9 and TRBJ2-3, is DSGVTQTPKHLITATGQRVTLRCSPRSGDLSVYWYQQSLDQGLQFLIQYYNGEERAKGNILERFSAQQFPDLHSELNLSSLELGDSALYFCASSVGLGSGAQSDTQYFGPGTRLTVL.

This clone showed up many times. The rearrangement links TRBV29-1 to TRBJ1-1; the D is unclear. V was pared by 5 bases and J by 2 bases, with 12 bases between. Germline V lookup: CDR1 SQVTM, CDR2 ANQGSEA. There are 13 residues in the CDR3. The DNA for the CDR3 is TGCAGCGTTTGCCCCGGGTACAACACTGAAGCTTTCTTT. Encoded protein: CSVCPGYNTEAFF.

V and J are TRBV6-1 and TRBJ2-3; D is perhaps TRBD1 (5 bases). The germline V gene encodes CDR1 MNHNS and CDR2 SASEGT. Trimming left V 2 bases short and J 2 bases short, with 11 bases between. The CDR3 loop spans 15 amino acids. CDR3 protein: CASSEWQGPTDTQYF. CDR3 nucleotides: TGTGCCAGCAGTGAATGGCAGGGCCCCACAGATACGCAGTATTTT.

The V and J genes are TRBV6-5 and TRBJ1-5; TRBD1 agrees at 9 bases. Germline assignment: CDR1 MNHEY and CDR2 SVGAGI. The CDR3 covers 14 residues. V gave up 7 bases and J gave up 3 bases; unmatched junction bases: 4. The CDR3 nucleotides read TGTGCCAGCACCACAGGGGGCTTCAATCAGCCCCAGCATTTT. Amino acid sequence: CASTTGGFNQPQHF.

The table lists this clone with a few counts. Other nucleotide sequences from this sample produce the same CDR3. The chain couples TRBV9 to TRBJ2-5; 8 bases agree with TRBD1. V trimming: 3 bases; J trimming: 4 bases; junction bases outside the gene matches: 5. Germline values: CDR1 SGDLS, CDR2 YYNGEE. This CDR3 spans 14 amino acids. The CDR3 sequence is CASSARQGIETQYF. The CDR3 coding sequence is TGTGCCAGCAGCGCGAGACAGGGGATAGAGACCCAGTACTTC.

This clone was counted only a few times. The chain joins TRBV20-1 to TRBJ2-7; D unclear. The length of the CDR3 is 11 residues. Germline CDR1 and CDR2: DFQATT and SNEGSKA (reference sequence). V lost 6 bases, J lost 8 bases, and 14 bases lay in between. The CDR3 nucleotides are TGCAGTGCGCCACTCCGTCGCCAGCAGTACTTC. This encodes CSAPLRRQQYF.

The table lists this clone with a few counts. This sequence joins TRBV30 and TRBJ2-7; 7 nucleotides match TRBD1. The germline V gene has CDR1 GTSNPN and CDR2 SVGIG (reference sequence). This CDR3 contains 14 residues. The trim removed 5 bases at V and 5 bases at J, leaving 12 bases unmatched. CDR3 in amino acids: CAWSRNRGVDEQYF. As DNA, the CDR3 is TGTGCCTGGTCTCGTAACAGGGGAGTCGACGAGCAGTACTTC. Using reference TRBV30 and TRBJ2-7 for the parts outside the CDR3, the full variable domain is SQTIHQWPATLVQPVGSPLSLECTVEGTSNPNLYWYRQAAGRGLQLLFYSVGIGQISSEVPQNLSASRPQDRQFILSSKKLLLSDSGFYLCAWSRNRGVDEQYFGPGTRLTVT.

This chain links TRBV5-4 with TRBJ2-1; 7 bases align to TRBD2. The germline gives CDR1 SGHNT, CDR2 YYREEE (reference sequence). The CDR3 runs 16 residues. With 6 bases clipped from V and 2 bases from J, the junction kept 11 bases outside the gene matches. CDR3 DNA: TGTGCCAGCACCGAAGGCGGGAGTAGCACCTACAATGAGCAGTTCTTC. As protein: CASTEGGSSTYNEQFF.

The chain joins TRBV7-9 to TRBJ2-7; 7 nucleotides agree with TRBD1. Germline V gene sequence: CDR1 SEHNR, CDR2 FQNEAQ (reference sequence). The CDR3 loop spans 11 amino acids. The V segment lost 5 bases and the J segment 6 bases; nucleotides outside the gene matches: 1. The CDR3 sequence: CASSNRGEQYF. DNA for the CDR3: TGTGCCAGCAGCAACAGGGGCGAGCAGTACTTC.

This clone has more than one count but fewer than ten. This chain joins TRBV12-5 and TRBJ2-3, with 7 bases matching TRBD2. In germline, CDR1 is LGHNT, CDR2 FRNRAP. CDR3 length equals 14 residues. Germline trimming cut 5 bases from V and 1 base from J; bases unmatched to any gene: 3. CDR3 region: CASGPGRGTDTQYF. The CDR3 bases are TGTGCTAGTGGTCCTGGGAGGGGCACAGATACGCAGTATTTT.

The V gene is TRBV7-2, the J gene TRBJ2-5; a weak D match, TRBD2 (6 bases). The CDR3 spans 13 residues. V was shortened by 4 bases and J by 4 bases, with 10 bases between the two germline ends. Germline V CDR1 and CDR2: SGHTA, FQGNSA. Written as DNA, the CDR3 is TGTGCCAGCAGCTCGGGGGACCGAGAGACCCAGTACTTC. Translation: CASSSGDRETQYF.

The sample holds a few counts of this clone. The chain carries TRBV6-5 and TRBJ2-3; D is ambiguous. Between the trimmed V and J ends, which lost 6 bases and 5 bases, there was a span of 12 bases. The CDR3 spans 13 residues. Germline CDR1 is MNHEY and CDR2 is SVGAGI. CDR3 in amino acids: CASSRSIGDTQYF. CDR3 sequence (DNA): TGTGCCAGCAGCCGATCGATCGGAGATACGCAGTATTTT.

This clone was seen repeatedly, ten times or more. Other DNA sequences in this specimen translate into the identical CDR3. The chain links TRBV7-3 to TRBJ2-1; perhaps TRBD2 as D (6 bases). V was shortened by 2 bases and J by 5 bases, with 10 bases between the two germline ends. The germline V gene encodes CDR1 SGHTA and CDR2 FQGTGA. The CDR3 totals 14 residues. CDR3 in amino acids: CASSLGGRNNEQFF. CDR3 nucleotides: TGTGCCAGCAGCTTAGGGGGGAGGAACAATGAGCAGTTCTTC.

This clone has only a few counts. The chain joins TRBV5-1 to TRBJ2-7; 7 bases align to TRBD2. Germline V gene data show CDR1 as SGHRS and CDR2 as YFSETQ. This CDR3 comprises 13 residues. V lost 0 bases, J lost 6 bases, and 3 bases stayed unmatched. CDR3 loop: CASSLELAREQYF. CDR3 sequence (DNA): TGCGCCAGCAGCTTGGAACTAGCGCGCGAGCAGTACTTC.

The V gene is TRBV4-2, the J gene TRBJ1-1, with D hard to call. Trimming left V 1 base short and J 4 bases short, with 10 bases between. Germline CDR1 and CDR2: LGHNA and YNFKEQ. The CDR3 has 14 residues. The CDR3: CASSQGGVPTEAFF. In DNA, the CDR3 is TGTGCCAGCAGCCAAGGCGGGGTCCCCACTGAAGCTTTCTTT.

This clone was observed a handful of times. The chain uses TRBV6-6 and TRBJ2-3; D gene ambiguous. V shed 6 bases and J shed 0 bases, with 16 bases lying between them. The CDR3 contains 16 residues. CDR1 and CDR2 from the germline V gene are MNHNY and SVGAGI (reference sequence). The CDR3 is CASRPTLPVSTDTQYF. CDR3 DNA sequence: TGTGCCAGCAGACCTACCCTACCCGTTAGCACAGATACGCAGTATTTT.

This clone was observed a few times. The chain combines TRBV7-9 with TRBJ2-5; 7 nucleotides match TRBD2. The CDR3 loop spans 14 amino acids. Germline CDR1 is SEHNR and CDR2 is FQNEAQ (reference sequence). J gave up 4 bases and V 1 base, and 3 bases lay outside the gene matches. The CDR3 here is CASSLGGGRETQYF. The CDR3 nucleotides read TGTGCCAGCAGCTTAGGGGGCGGGAGAGAGACCCAGTACTTC.